This T cell receptor beta chain was obtained from a study of molecular identifiers for immune sequencing clone quantification. Study-wide context: In replicates, RNA from approximately 22,000 or 94,000 naive CD8 cells was divided five ways and four parts were sequenced.

Looked up from germline, CDR1 is PRHDT and CDR2 is FYEKMQ (reference sequence). This CDR3 is built from 13 residues. Trimming took off 4 bases at V and 3 bases at J, with 9 bases between the two ends. MiXCR, run by TCRdb on the PCR reads, gives a single entry per CDR3 protein. The table records about 86,000 distinct CDR3 sequences, approximately 25% of them present only once. A remark on this clonotype: Given a much more abundant clone one base away, this may be a read error.

This TCR came from a human donor in good health. Some libraries in this study had Jurkat cell RNA spiked in. Sequencing input: naive CD8+ T cells from blood, with Jurkat cell RNA spiked in. Regarding subset: FACS-sorted CD8+CD4-CCR7+CD45RA+ naive T cells. V is TRBV13 and J is TRBJ1-1, with D hard to call. The DNA of the CDR3 is TGTGCCAGCAGCTGGGAAGCGGACACTGAAGCTTTCTTT. Translation gives CASSWEADTEAFF.